These 28 T cell receptor beta chains share one sample of origin, sequenced in a study of T-cell reconstitution after alpha-beta-depleted transplantation in children. Library preparation (for TCRbeta) was performed with unique molecular identifiers. TCRdb recomputed calls from the PCR reads with MiXCR, one row per CDR3 protein. This table holds approximately 420,000 distinct CDR3 sequences, 11% found once. The sample was PBMCs from the stem cell graft donor, taken from the stem cell graft. Receptor source: a human donor who donated a stem cell graft to a child with acute myeloid leukemia.

The V call is TRBV20-1, the J call TRBJ2-3; TRBD2 matches at 7 bases. The V gene end was trimmed by 3 bases and the J gene end by 2 bases; junction bases not matched to a gene: 2. This CDR3 is 13 amino acids long. In germline, CDR1 is DFQATT, CDR2 SNEGSKA (reference sequence). This chain's CDR3 is CSASGRFTDTQYF. DNA of the CDR3: TGCAGTGCTAGCGGGAGGTTCACAGATACGCAGTATTTT.

The J gene is TRBJ2-2, the V gene TRBV7-3; D not resolved. V dropped 5 bases and J dropped 6 bases, with 13 bases sitting between them. This CDR3 is built from 14 residues. Germline V gene sequence: CDR1 SGHTA, CDR2 FQGTGA. The CDR3 reads CASSPQVGAGELFF. The DNA for the CDR3 is TGTGCCAGCAGCCCCCAGGTGGGCGCCGGGGAGCTGTTTTTT.

This clonotype was picked up a small number of times. The CDR3 loop reads CASSQDWQDLTDTQYF. DNA of the CDR3: TGTGCCAGCAGCCAAGACTGGCAGGACCTCACAGATACGCAGTATTTT. The chain joins TRBV3-1 to TRBJ2-3; no firm D call. Germline CDR1 and CDR2: LGHDT and YNNKEL (reference sequence). V gave up 0 bases and J gave up 2 bases, with 12 bases separating them. This CDR3 is built from 16 residues.

This clonotype was observed a few times. The rearrangement uses TRBV3-1 and TRBJ2-1; 8 bases are a match to TRBD1. J gave up 8 bases and V 5 bases, and 5 bases lay outside the gene matches. From germline, CDR1 is LGHDT and CDR2 YNNKEL (reference sequence). CDR3 length: 13 amino acids. CDR3 residues: CASSFRTGYEQFF. CDR3 in DNA: TGTGCCAGCAGCTTTAGGACAGGGTATGAGCAGTTCTTC.

This clonotype was counted between two and nine times. The rearrangement uses TRBV6-5 and TRBJ2-5; no firm D call. Germline V gene lookup returns CDR1 MNHEY and CDR2 SVGAGI. CDR3 length: 13 amino acids. The germline V and J ends were trimmed by 2 bases and 5 bases, with 9 bases remaining between them. DNA of the CDR3: TGTGCCAGCAGTTACGGGGATAGGGAGACCCAGTACTTC. Translated, it gives CASSYGDRETQYF.

This clonotype was detected a few times. The V and J genes are TRBV20-1 and TRBJ2-7; no firm D call. Germline values: CDR1 DFQATT, CDR2 SNEGSKA (reference sequence). The length of the CDR3 is 12 residues. V lost 1 base and J 3 bases, leaving 7 bases between the germline ends. CDR3 region: CSARGQNYEQYV. DNA for the CDR3: TGCAGTGCTAGAGGCCAAAACTACGAGCAGTACGTC.

This clonotype has more than one count but fewer than ten. The rearrangement joins TRBV20-1 to TRBJ2-7; no definite D call. The germline V gene encodes CDR1 DFQATT and CDR2 SNEGSKA (reference sequence). The CDR3 loop spans 12 amino acids. Between the trimmed V and J ends, which lost 5 bases and 3 bases, there was a span of 11 bases. The CDR3 protein is CSAGPTDYEQYF. DNA for the CDR3: TGCAGTGCTGGACCAACAGACTACGAGCAGTACTTC.

The chain joins TRBV6-1 to TRBJ2-3, with D possibly being TRBD2 (6 bases). V lost 8 bases and J lost 0, with 15 bases in between. The germline V gene encodes CDR1 MNHNS and CDR2 SASEGT. This CDR3 is built from 15 residues. The DNA for the CDR3 is TGTGCCAGCGCACTTTCGGGGACTAGCACAGATACGCAGTATTTT. Protein sequence: CASALSGTSTDTQYF.

This clonotype has only a few counts. CDR3 loop: CASSSGGEANEQFF. For the CDR3, the DNA is TGCGCCAGCAGCTCGGGGGGGGAGGCCAATGAGCAGTTCTTC. This chain joins TRBV5-1 and TRBJ2-1; 8 nucleotides line up with TRBD2. This CDR3 spans 14 amino acids. V shed 3 bases, J shed 6 bases, and the junction held 5 bases outside the gene matches. The germline CDR1 and CDR2 sequences are SGHRS and YFSETQ.

The rearrangement uses TRBV10-3 and TRBJ2-3, with D perhaps matching TRBD2 (5 bases). V lost 10 bases and J lost 2, with 16 bases in between. CDR3 length: 14 amino acids. From germline, CDR1 is ENHRY and CDR2 SYGVKD. In nucleotides, the CDR3 is TGTGCCACCTGGGAAGCGGACTTCACAGATACGCAGTATTTT. This gives the protein CATWEADFTDTQYF.

This clonotype was found many times. The J gene is TRBJ1-2, the V gene TRBV27; possibly TRBD1 for D (6 bases). Between the trimmed V and J ends, which lost 5 bases and 1 base, there was a span of 11 bases. Per the germline V gene, CDR1 is MNHEY and CDR2 is SMNVEV (reference sequence). The CDR3 covers 14 residues. CDR3 loop: CASSPRTVNYGYTF. The CDR3, as DNA: TGTGCCAGCAGTCCCAGGACAGTTAACTATGGCTACACCTTC.

This clonotype has only a few counts. This chain uses TRBV9 with TRBJ1-4; 7 bases fit TRBD1. Germline V gives CDR1 SGDLS, CDR2 YYNGEE. The length of the CDR3 is 15 residues. V gave up 4 bases and J gave up 5 bases; unmatched junction bases: 8. The CDR3 DNA reads as TGTGCCAGCAGCCCTACTCAGGGGGTGAATGAAAAACTGTTTTTT. This translates into CASSPTQGVNEKLFF.

This clonotype occurred many times. The rearrangement joins TRBV5-4 to TRBJ1-4; 8 bases fit TRBD1. J gave up 8 bases and V 4 bases, and 7 bases lay outside the gene matches. Germline V gene data show CDR1 as SGHNT and CDR2 as YYREEE (reference sequence). There are 14 residues in the CDR3. The CDR3 DNA follows: TGTGCCAGCAGCCCGGACAGGGCTTCCGAAAAACTGTTTTTT. Residues: CASSPDRASEKLFF.

The chain combines TRBV11-1 with TRBJ2-1; 8 nucleotides line up with TRBD2. Unmatched junction bases numbered 22, after V lost 5 bases and J lost 4 bases. Germline V lookup: CDR1 SGHAT, CDR2 FQDESV (reference sequence). CDR3 length: 20 residues. The CDR3 nucleotides read TGTGCCAGCAGCCCCATATTGACCGGGATCGATTCTAGCGGGTACAATGAGCAGTTCTTC. Translated: CASSPILTGIDSSGYNEQFF.

This clonotype showed up just a few times. This sequence joins TRBV6-1 and TRBJ2-3; 9 positions agree with TRBD1. Germline CDR1 MNHNS, CDR2 SASEGT. J lost 3 bases, V lost 6 bases, and 10 bases had no gene match. This CDR3 contains 16 residues. CDR3 sequence (DNA): TGTGCCAGCAGCCTCTCCGGGACAGGGATTACAGATACGCAGTATTTT. It specifies CASSLSGTGITDTQYF.

This clonotype was counted only a few times. The chain couples TRBV7-8 to TRBJ2-1; TRBD1 matches 8 bases. This CDR3 is 16 amino acids long. CDR1 SGHVS and CDR2 FQNEAQ come from the germline V gene. V shed 5 bases, J shed 7 bases, and the junction held 13 bases outside the gene matches. CDR3 protein: CASSPRQGLTSNEQFF. The DNA for the CDR3 is TGTGCCAGCAGCCCAAGACAGGGGTTAACGTCAAATGAGCAGTTCTTC.

There are a few counts of this clonotype. The chain uses TRBV29-1 and TRBJ2-1; D may match TRBD1 or TRBD2 (5 bases each). V was clipped by 7 bases and J by 14 bases, with 18 bases between them. The CDR3 totals 11 residues. Germline V gives CDR1 SQVTM, CDR2 ANQGSEA. CDR3 in DNA: TGCAGCGGTAAACCGGGACCAAAGGAGTTCTTC. Translation: CSGKPGPKEFF.

In its sample, this clonotype was seen many times. The chain is built from TRBV5-1 and TRBJ2-7; perhaps TRBD1 as D (6 bases). The length of the CDR3 is 14 residues. V dropped 0 bases and J dropped 0 bases, with 7 bases sitting between them. The germline gives CDR1 SGHRS, CDR2 YFSETQ. This CDR3 reads CASSLGQASYEQYF. The CDR3 DNA reads as TGCGCCAGCAGCTTGGGACAGGCCTCCTACGAGCAGTACTTC.

A few counts support this clonotype. The chain carries TRBV20-1 and TRBJ2-1; TRBD2 aligns across 9 bases. V trimming: 4 bases; J trimming: 1 base; junction bases outside the gene matches: 14. This CDR3 region has 18 residues. In germline, CDR1 is DFQATT, CDR2 SNEGSKA (reference sequence). Here the CDR3 reads CSAINPAGGLRSYNEQFF. CDR3 sequence (DNA): TGCAGTGCTATTAACCCGGCGGGAGGGCTAAGATCCTACAATGAGCAGTTCTTC.

This clonotype was observed at least ten times. The chain recombines TRBV5-1 with TRBJ2-5; either TRBD1 or TRBD2 may supply D (6 bases each). The V end was cut by 0 bases, the J end by 4 bases, with 13 bases between. Germline V gene data show CDR1 as SGHRS and CDR2 as YFSETQ. CDR3 length: 15 residues. The CDR3 loop reads CASSLASGGGETQYF. DNA for the CDR3: TGCGCCAGCAGCTTGGCCTCTGGAGGGGGAGAGACCCAGTACTTC. Full variable domain (remainder filled in from reference TRBV5-1 and TRBJ2-5): KAGVTQTPRYLIKTRGQQVTLSCSPISGHRSVSWYQQTPGQGLQFLFEYFSETQRNKGNFPGRFSGRQFSNSRSEMNVSTLELGDSALYLCASSLASGGGETQYFGPGTRLLVL.

This sequence joins TRBV7-2 and TRBJ2-2; D possibly uses TRBD1 or TRBD2 (5 bases each). CDR3 length: 15 amino acids. Germline loops: CDR1 SGHTA, CDR2 FQGNSA. The ends were cut back, 2 bases at V and 4 bases at J, with 11 bases in the middle. The CDR3, as DNA: TGTGCCAGCAGCTTAAGGGTTGGGGGCACCGGGGAGCTGTTTTTT. Encoded protein: CASSLRVGGTGELFF. The whole variable domain, remainder taken from reference TRBV7-2 and TRBJ2-2, is GAGVSQSPSNKVTEKGKDVELRCDPISGHTALYWYRQSLGQGLEFLIYFQGNSAPDKSGLPSDRFSAERTGGSVSTLTIQRTQQEDSAVYLCASSLRVGGTGELFFGEGSRLTVL.

The sample holds many counts of this clonotype. CDR3 DNA: TGCAGTGCCGACTCGACGTCAACGGACACAGATACGCAGTATTTT. It yields the protein CSADSTSTDTDTQYF. The chain is built from TRBV20-1 and TRBJ2-3; no reliable D call. This CDR3 contains 15 residues. Per germline, CDR1 DFQATT and CDR2 SNEGSKA (reference sequence). Trimming left V 6 bases short and J 2 bases short, with 18 bases between.

Concerning this clonotype: This may come from a read error, since a much larger clone is one base off. The chain employs TRBV20-1 and TRBJ1-3; 8 bases are shared with TRBD1. The germline CDR1 and CDR2 sequences are DFQATT and SNEGSKA (reference sequence). This CDR3 has 13 amino acids. The CDR3 DNA is TGCAGTGTTAGATCCACAGGGGGTAACACCATATATTTT. Its protein product is CSVRSTGGNTIYF.

This clonotype was detected many times. The CDR3 DNA sequence: TGTGCCACCAGTGATCAAAGGGGCTCAGATACGCAGTATTTT. It translates to CATSDQRGSDTQYF. The V call is TRBV24-1, the J call TRBJ2-3, with D possibly TRBD1 on 5 matching bases. Trimming took off 3 bases at V and 4 bases at J, with 10 bases between the two ends. The germline V gene encodes CDR1 KGHDR and CDR2 SFDVKD. This CDR3 contains 14 residues.

The gene calls are TRBV7-3 and TRBJ2-3; no clear D gene. The CDR3 sequence is 13 residues long. Germline CDR1 is SGHTA and CDR2 is FQGTGA. V was trimmed by 5 bases and J by 3 bases, leaving 9 bases between them. The CDR3 protein is CASSPIGTDTQYF. CDR3 DNA sequence: TGTGCCAGCAGCCCTATAGGGACAGATACGCAGTATTTT.

About this clonotype: A read error may produce the germline difference seen at one junction end. The chain uses TRBV20-1 and TRBJ2-1; D remains unclear. Germline-derived CDR1 and CDR2 are DFQATT and SNEGSKA (reference sequence). CDR3 length: 14 amino acids. CDR3 region: CSASRSRAYNEQFF. CDR3 in DNA: TGCAGTGCTAGCCGTAGCCGAGCCTACAATGAACAGTTCTTC.

There are a few counts of this clonotype. DNA of the CDR3: TGCAGCGTACTGGGGGGCCCGGGTGAGCAGTACGTC. Its translation: CSVLGGPGEQYV. The chain links TRBV29-1 to TRBJ2-7; D tentatively reads TRBD1 or TRBD2 (6 bases each). Per the germline V gene, CDR1 is SQVTM and CDR2 is ANQGSEA. Trimming removed 6 bases from V and 7 bases from J, with 16 bases in between. CDR3 length equals 12 residues.

This clonotype was detected only a few times. The chain is built from TRBV12-3 or TRBV12-4 and TRBJ2-5; the match to TRBD2 covers 7 bases. The CDR3 consists of 13 residues. V was clipped by 7 bases and J by 5 bases; unmatched bases: 7. The CDR3 loop reads CASTMAGGETQYF. The CDR3 nucleotides read TGTGCCAGCACTATGGCCGGGGGGGAGACCCAGTACTTC.